This T cell receptor (beta chain) was retrieved from a study of human T cells and chemical hapten exposure (dated by TCRdb to about 2021). Regarding the study in general: For sensitization, 2% DPC in acetone was applied to a 2 cm by 2 cm area of upper inner arm skin. Weekly therapeutic DPC doses were additionally applied to the scalp of patients throughout the roughly 25-week study period. Patch testing was done on the upper back using Finn chambers containing 0.01% DPC, and results were scored after 6 days according to International Contact Dermatitis Research Group standards. The patient cohort, mostly female, included alopecia areata with under or over 50% scalp involvement, alopecia totalis and alopecia universalis. Libraries were pooled for sequencing, and variation in per-sample TCR yields was attributed mainly to small differences in library volumes within the pool. The study tracked peripheral blood TCR repertoire changes in vivo during primary and secondary sensitization to the hapten diphenylcyclopropenone (DPC) in alopecia patients. Blood was sampled from patients pre-sensitization (week 0) and at 2, 6 and about 24 weeks after DPC sensitization. Blood for TCR sequencing was provided by twenty-nine alopecia patients at one to four time points (pre-sensitization, 2, 6 and 24 weeks). Beyond this particular receptor, the publication reports: Because all patients had alopecia, a presumed autoimmune disease, the immune response of the patients might differ from that of healthy individuals. DPC sensitization did not change the number of TCRs with a frequency above 1 in 1000, and there was no evidence of changes in global repertoire structure. Patch test score correlated positively with the number of PT1 expanded TCRs, reaching significance at thresholds 8, 16 and 32 but not at 4. Compared with pre-sensitization or healthy control sets, expanded TCRs formed significantly more large CDR3 similarity clusters, which is consistent with antigen-driven responses. Repeated subsampling changed both the strength of the expansion versus patch-test correlation and the threshold at which the correlation became significant.

In this sample, this clonotype turned up many times. Its recognized antigen is unknown. Base qualities were left out, and no much larger clone turns up one base away. The CDR3 spans 13 residues, from the cysteine through the phenylalanine. The kept DNA is CDR3 alone, 39 bases in frame from the first base. The germline ends are 8 bases apart after V is trimmed by 6 bases and J by 0 bases. Library generation was performed with RACE. The sequencer was a NextSeq 500. During library preparation, unique molecular identifiers were attached to individual cDNA molecules so that TCRs could be counted quantitatively and reproducibly. From each blood RNA sample, both TCR alpha and TCR beta chains were sequenced. Regarding the original processing steps: Samples had a median of 95,638 TCRs, with a range from roughly 23,224 to 700,000. The Decombinator software suite was used to annotate V, J and CDR3 in the TCR reads. For PS versus PT1 abundance plots, all samples were subsampled to the same number of TCRs (28,000). TCRs were defined as expanded if absent before sensitization and observed at least eight times at the 2-week time point. Using fastp at Q25 and MiXCR, TCRdb reprocessed the public reads and kept productive beta chains. Records with the same CDR3 protein are collapsed into one entry carrying the most frequent genes and DNA. TCRdb assigned the V and J calls; the authors' analysis was not used. The sample table holds 300,000 to 450,000 distinct CDR3 sequences, of which 5% to 6.5% were seen once. The ten most abundant clones make up approximately 2.8% of the sample.

The sample's time point, from its label and the paper: pre-sensitization, week 0. This specimen's treatment or condition label, per the study, means: therapeutic diphenylcyclopropenone sensitization with weekly scalp DPC. Blood at each patch-test visit was drawn before the patch test was applied. To be eligible, patients had to be aged 18 to 70, diagnosed with alopecia and judged suitable for DPC therapy, while pregnant patients were excluded. Unfractionated whole blood was collected in Tempus Blood RNA tubes, and total RNA was extracted from that blood. The sample was whole blood, taken in connection with sensitization to the hapten diphenylcyclopropenone (DPC). Recombination joined TRBV12-3 or TRBV12-4 with TRBJ1-1; no D segment can be confidently identified. The sequence was obtained from a woman aged 45-65 years with alopecia areata. Some clones in this sample may be carry-over from other donors' samples. The CDR3 here reads CASRDGVNTEAFF. The DNA is TGTGCCAGCAGGGACGGGGTGAACACTGAAGCTTTCTTT.